This section outlines one T cell receptor beta chain sequence together with its context. The sample is drawn from a study of PD-L1 blockade in urothelial cancer. Sequenced by immunoSEQ multiplex PCR; TCRdb stores in-frame clones only, minus some. Counted here are roughly 90,000 clones, 90% occurring once; the ten biggest clones make up approximately 9%. The CDR3 is 14 residues long. V lost 5 bases and J 6 bases, leaving 15 bases between the germline ends. Germline CDR1 and CDR2: SGHRS and YFSETQ. The starting material was PBMCs, obtained around atezolizumab (anti-PD-L1) treatment. The chain is built from TRBV5-1 and TRBJ2-1; D is ambiguous. The receptor was derived from a man in his 60s with urothelial cancer. CDR3 in DNA: TGCGCCAGCAGTCTTCTCCAGTTTTCCAATGAGCAGTTCTTC. Its translation is CASSLLQFSNEQFF.